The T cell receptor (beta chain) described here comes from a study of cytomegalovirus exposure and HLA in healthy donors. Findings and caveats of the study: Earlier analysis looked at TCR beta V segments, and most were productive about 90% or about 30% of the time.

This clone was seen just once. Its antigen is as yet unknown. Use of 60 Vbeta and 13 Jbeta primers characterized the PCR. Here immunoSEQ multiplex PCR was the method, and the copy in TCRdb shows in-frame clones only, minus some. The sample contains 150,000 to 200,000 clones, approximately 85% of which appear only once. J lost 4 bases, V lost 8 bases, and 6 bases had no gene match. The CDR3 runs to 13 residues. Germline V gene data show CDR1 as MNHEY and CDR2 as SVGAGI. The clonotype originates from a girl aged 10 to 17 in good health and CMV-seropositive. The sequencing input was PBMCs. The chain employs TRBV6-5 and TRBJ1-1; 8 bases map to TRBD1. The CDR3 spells CASLRTGGTEAFF. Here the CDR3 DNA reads TGTGCCAGCCTTCGTACAGGGGGCACTGAAGCTTTCTTT.